Listed below are T cell receptor beta chains from one sample, sequenced in a study of low-dose radiotherapy and immunotherapy resistance in tumors. TCRdb re-analysed the reads in MiXCR, keeping a single row per CDR3 protein. The repertoire holds fewer than 50,000 distinct CDR3 sequences, with under 30% as singletons. The sequencing used PBMCs, collected after low-dose radiotherapy plus immunotherapy. These receptors were collected from a male donor with prostate cancer. Both conserved end residues are part of each CDR3. D genes are given only for firm matches. The size entry is marked missing in some rows and otherwise reads once, few, many or a size class.

V gene,D gene,clone size,J gene,CDR3 length,CDR3 protein,CDR3 DNA
TRBV19,NA,many,TRBJ2-3,18,CASSPASGAGVSTDTQYF,TGTGCCAGTAGCCCCGCCAGTGGGGCTGGTGTTAGCACAGATACGCAGTATTTT
TRBV28,NA,many,TRBJ2-7,12,CASRDGGGEQYF,TGTGCCAGTAGGGATGGGGGCGGGGAGCAGTACTTC
TRBV6-2/TRBV6-3,NA,NA,TRBJ2-3,12,CASRPSTDTQYF,TGTGCCAGCAGACCCTCCACGGATACGCAGTATTTT
TRBV14,NA,NA,TRBJ2-5,14,CASSHGGGRGTQYF,TGTGCCAGCAGCCACGGTGGAGGCCGGGGGACCCAGTACTTC
TRBV4-1,TRBD1,many,TRBJ1-1,15,CARAAWDRASTEAFF,TGCGCCAGAGCGGCCTGGGACAGGGCTTCCACTGAAGCTTTCTTT
TRBV5-1,TRBD1,NA,TRBJ2-3,20,CASATQSGTGVAGGTDTQYF,TGCGCCAGCGCAACCCAATCCGGGACAGGGGTGGCCGGGGGAACAGATACGCAGTATTTT
TRBV12-3/TRBV12-4,NA,few,TRBJ2-2,13,CASSLQNTGELFF,TGTGCCAGCAGTTTACAGAACACCGGGGAGCTGTTTTTT
TRBV12-3/TRBV12-4,NA,NA,TRBJ2-7,15,CASSLTGTYIYEQYF,TGTGCCAGCAGTCTGACTGGGACATACATCTACGAGCAGTACTTC
TRBV6-2/TRBV6-3,NA,many,TRBJ2-1,14,CATKRGGEYNEQFF,TGTGCCACCAAGAGGGGGGGAGAATACAATGAGCAGTTCTTC
TRBV6-2/TRBV6-3,TRBD2,many,TRBJ2-5,15,CASRTGTSVLETQYF,TGTGCCAGCCGAACCGGGACTAGCGTCCTAGAGACCCAGTACTTC
TRBV28,NA,NA,TRBJ2-2,21,CASSSQAQRDLWLPEAGELFF,TGTGCCAGCAGTTCCCAAGCTCAACGGGATCTCTGGTTGCCGGAAGCCGGGGAGCTGTTTTTT
TRBV7-9,NA,many,TRBJ2-7,15,CASSLEAGGTYEQYF,TGTGCCAGCAGCTTAGAGGCAGGGGGGACCTACGAGCAGTACTTC
TRBV7-9,NA,many,TRBJ1-1,13,CASSDSENTEAFF,TGTGCCAGCAGTGACAGTGAGAACACTGAAGCTTTCTTT